Here is one T cell receptor beta chain with its context. V was shortened by 0 bases and J by 6 bases, with 10 bases between the two germline ends. In germline, CDR1 is SGHRS, CDR2 YFSETQ. The CDR3 totals 13 residues. The sample is drawn from a study of blood T cell repertoires in COVID-19. Here immunoSEQ multiplex PCR was the method, and the copy in TCRdb shows in-frame clones only, minus some. The repertoire holds 150,000 to 200,000 clones, with about nine tenths as singletons. Sequencing was carried out using peripheral blood. This TCR was recovered from a man younger than 35 who had recovered from COVID-19. V usage is TRBV5-1 and J usage is TRBJ2-7, with no clear D. The CDR3 loop reads CASSLEPWSEQYF. In DNA form, the CDR3 reads TGCGCCAGCAGCTTGGAACCGTGGAGCGAGCAGTACTTC.